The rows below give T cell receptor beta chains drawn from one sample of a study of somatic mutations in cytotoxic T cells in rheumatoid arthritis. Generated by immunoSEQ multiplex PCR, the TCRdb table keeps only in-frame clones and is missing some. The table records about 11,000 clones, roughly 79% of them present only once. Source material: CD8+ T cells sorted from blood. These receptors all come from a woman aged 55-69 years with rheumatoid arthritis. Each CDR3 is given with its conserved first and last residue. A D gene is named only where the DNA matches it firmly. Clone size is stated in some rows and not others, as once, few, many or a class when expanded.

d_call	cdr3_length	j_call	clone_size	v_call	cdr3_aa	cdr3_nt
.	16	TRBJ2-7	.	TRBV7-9	CASSSPRVAAPYEQYF	TGTGCCAGCAGCTCCCCGAGGGTTGCAGCCCCCTACGAGCAGTACTTC
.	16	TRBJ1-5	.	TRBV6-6	CASSPRGSDLIQPQHF	TGTGCCAGCAGTCCCCGGGGATCCGACCTCATTCAGCCCCAGCATTTT
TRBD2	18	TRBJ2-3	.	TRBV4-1	CASSPPWASGSQADTQYF	TGCGCCAGCAGCCCCCCTTGGGCTAGCGGGAGCCAGGCAGATACGCAGTATTTT
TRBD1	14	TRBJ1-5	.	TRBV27	CASGTGTDNQPQHF	TGTGCCAGCGGGACCGGGACAGACAATCAGCCCCAGCATTTT
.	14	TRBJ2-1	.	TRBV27	CASSLSYRGNEQFF	TGTGCCAGCAGTTTGAGTTATCGAGGGAATGAGCAGTTCTTC
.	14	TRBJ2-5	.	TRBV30	CAWRSVGEQETQYF	TGTGCCTGGAGGTCGGTCGGAGAGCAAGAGACCCAGTACTTC
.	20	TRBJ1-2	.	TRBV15	CATSRDLLRKTAPYSYGYTF	TGTGCCACCAGCAGAGACCTGTTGAGAAAGACAGCCCCCTATAGCTATGGCTACACCTTC
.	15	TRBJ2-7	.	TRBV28	CASSLGESTTYEQYF	TGTGCCAGCAGTTTGGGCGAGAGCACCACCTACGAGCAGTACTTC
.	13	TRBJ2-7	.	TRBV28	CASSLTDFPEQYF	TGTGCCAGCAGTCTAACCGATTTCCCCGAGCAGTACTTC
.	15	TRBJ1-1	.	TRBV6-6	CASSYSGGGSTEAFF	TGTGCCAGCAGTTACTCGGGGGGAGGGTCCACTGAAGCTTTCTTT
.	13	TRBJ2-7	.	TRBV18	CASSPDSSYEQYF	TGTGCCAGCTCACCGGACAGCTCCTACGAGCAGTACTTC
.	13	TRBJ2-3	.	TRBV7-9	CALEGLRDATQYF	TGTGCCCTGGAGGGCCTAAGAGACGCTACGCAGTATTTT
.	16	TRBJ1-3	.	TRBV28	CASSLPTRVFGNTIYF	TGTGCCAGCAGCCTCCCGACGAGGGTATTTGGAAACACCATATATTTT
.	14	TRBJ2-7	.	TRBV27	CASSLQRSTYEQYF	TGTGCCAGCAGTTTACAGCGGAGCACCTACGAGCAGTACTTC
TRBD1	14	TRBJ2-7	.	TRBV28	CASSLTGGTPEQYF	TGTGCCAGCAGTTTAACAGGGGGCACACCCGAGCAGTACTTC
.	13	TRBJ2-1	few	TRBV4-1	CASSPDFYNEQFF	TGCGCCAGCAGCCCGGACTTCTACAATGAGCAGTTCTTC
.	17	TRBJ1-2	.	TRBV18	CASSPRGTGKINYGYTF	TGTGCCAGCTCACCACGGGGAACAGGGAAAATTAACTATGGCTACACCTTC
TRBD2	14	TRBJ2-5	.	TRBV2	CASKGTSGPETQYF	TGTGCCAGCAAGGGGACTAGCGGGCCAGAGACCCAGTACTTC
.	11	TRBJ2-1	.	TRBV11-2	CASSFGLEQFF	TGTGCCAGCAGCTTTGGACTTGAGCAGTTCTTC
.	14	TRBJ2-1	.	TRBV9	CASDPLGLTREQFF	TGTGCCAGCGATCCCCTGGGACTCACCCGGGAGCAGTTCTTC
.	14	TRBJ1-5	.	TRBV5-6	CASSLGQVEQPQHF	TGTGCCAGCAGCTTGGGACAGGTTGAACAGCCCCAGCATTTT
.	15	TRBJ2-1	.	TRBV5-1	CASSLGGNSYNEQFF	TGCGCCAGCAGCTTGGGCGGGAACTCCTACAATGAGCAGTTCTTC
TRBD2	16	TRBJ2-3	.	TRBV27	CASSSEPGGSTDTQYF	TGTGCCAGCAGTTCGGAGCCGGGAGGGAGCACAGATACGCAGTATTTT
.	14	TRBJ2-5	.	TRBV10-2	CASSSQGLGETQYF	TGCGCCAGCAGTTCGCAGGGGTTAGGAGAGACCCAGTACTTC
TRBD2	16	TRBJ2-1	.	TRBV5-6	CASSPDGLANYNEQFF	TGTGCCAGCAGCCCGGACGGACTAGCTAACTACAATGAGCAGTTCTTC
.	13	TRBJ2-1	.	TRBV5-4	CASTPGGNNEQFF	TGTGCCAGCACCCCTGGGGGGAACAATGAGCAGTTCTTC
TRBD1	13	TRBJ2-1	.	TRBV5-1	CASSGTGVDEQFF	TGCGCCAGCAGCGGAACAGGGGTGGATGAGCAGTTCTTC
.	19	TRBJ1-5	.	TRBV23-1	CASSQCGAGIRCSNQPQHF	TGCGCCAGCAGTCAGTGCGGGGCGGGTATTCGTTGTAGCAATCAGCCCCAGCATTTT
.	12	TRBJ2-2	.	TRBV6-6	CASSSGTGELFF	TGTGCCAGCAGCTCCGGGACAGGGGAGCTGTTTTTT
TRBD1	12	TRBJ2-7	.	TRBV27	CASSPGQALEYF	TGTGCCAGCAGTCCGGGACAGGCCCTCGAGTACTTC
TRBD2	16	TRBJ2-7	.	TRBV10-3	CAISEPGLAGEYEQYF	TGTGCCATCAGTGAGCCCGGACTAGCGGGGGAGTACGAGCAGTACTTC
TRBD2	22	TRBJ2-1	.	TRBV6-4	CASSDPTVGGRGYPSSYNEQFF	TGTGCCAGCAGTGACCCGACAGTGGGCGGGAGAGGGTATCCCAGCTCCTACAATGAGCAGTTCTTC
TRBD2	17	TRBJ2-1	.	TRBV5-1	CASSLAGTSGRGNEQFF	TGCGCCAGCAGCTTGGCCGGGACTAGCGGGAGGGGAAATGAGCAGTTCTTC
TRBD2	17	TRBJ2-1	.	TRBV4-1	CASSQEGAGAAVHEQFF	TGCGCCAGCAGCCAAGAAGGGGCGGGAGCCGCAGTCCATGAGCAGTTCTTC
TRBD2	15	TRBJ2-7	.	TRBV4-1	CASSQVREGRDEQYF	TGCGCCAGCAGCCAAGTTCGGGAGGGCCGAGACGAGCAGTACTTC
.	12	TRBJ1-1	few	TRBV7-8	CASSPTGFEAFF	TGTGCCAGCAGCCCTACAGGCTTTGAAGCTTTCTTT
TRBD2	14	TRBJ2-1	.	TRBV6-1	CASSGGLGGNEQFF	TGTGCCAGCAGTGGGGGACTAGGGGGCAATGAGCAGTTCTTC
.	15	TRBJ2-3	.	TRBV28	CASSSLRLDTDTQYF	TGTGCCAGCAGTTCCCTTCGACTAGACACAGATACGCAGTATTTT
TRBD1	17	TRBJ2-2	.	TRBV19	CASTPIVQGAHTGELFF	TGTGCCAGTACCCCTATTGTTCAGGGGGCCCACACCGGGGAGCTGTTTTTT
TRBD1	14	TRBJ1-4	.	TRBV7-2	CASSFPTGGGGLFF	TGTGCCAGCAGCTTTCCGACAGGGGGAGGAGGACTGTTTTTT
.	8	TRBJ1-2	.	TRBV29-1	CSVDSYTF	TGCAGCGTTGATAGCTACACCTTC
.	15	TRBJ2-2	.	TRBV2	CASSEMTVNTGELFF	TGTGCCAGCAGTGAGATGACAGTGAACACCGGGGAGCTGTTTTTT
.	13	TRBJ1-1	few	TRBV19	CASSPSLNTEAFF	TGTGCCAGTAGTCCCTCTTTGAACACTGAAGCTTTCTTT
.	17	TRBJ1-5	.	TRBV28	CASSLYGIRKGDQPQHF	TGTGCCAGCAGTTTATATGGGATCCGGAAGGGAGATCAGCCCCAGCATTTT
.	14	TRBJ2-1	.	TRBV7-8	CASSRWEGDNEQFF	TGTGCCAGCAGCCGCTGGGAGGGGGACAATGAGCAGTTCTTC
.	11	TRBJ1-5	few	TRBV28	CAVGSNQPQHF	TGTGCCGTCGGTAGCAATCAGCCCCAGCATTTT
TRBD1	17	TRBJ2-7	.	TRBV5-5	CASSWVLGTALVNEQYF	TGTGCCAGCAGCTGGGTCTTGGGGACAGCTTTGGTGAACGAGCAGTACTTC
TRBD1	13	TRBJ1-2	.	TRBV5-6	CASSFGTGEGYTF	TGTGCCAGCAGCTTTGGGACAGGAGAAGGCTACACCTTC
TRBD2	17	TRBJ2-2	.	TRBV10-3	CAISESGGVLDTGELFF	TGTGCCATCAGTGAGTCGGGGGGGGTGCTCGACACCGGGGAGCTGTTTTTT
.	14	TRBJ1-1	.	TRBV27	CASSLALGNTEAFF	TGTGCCAGCAGTTTAGCCCTAGGGAACACTGAAGCTTTCTTT
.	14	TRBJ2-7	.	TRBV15	CATSRVSRDYEQYF	TGTGCCACCAGCAGAGTCTCCAGGGACTACGAGCAGTACTTC
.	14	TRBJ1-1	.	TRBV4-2	CASSQLRRGTEAFF	TGTGCCAGCAGCCAATTGAGACGGGGAACTGAAGCTTTCTTT
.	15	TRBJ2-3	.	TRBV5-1	CASTLQGSWTDTQYF	TGCGCCAGCACCCTTCAGGGCTCTTGGACAGATACGCAGTATTTT